The 11 T cell receptor beta chains listed next were all sequenced from one sample in a study of vaccination effects on CD4 cells after COVID-19. Their target antigens are unknown. ViraFEST assay sequencing came after antigen-specific CD4+ T cells were expanded with viral peptide pools. Isolating CD4+ T cells followed 9 to 11 days of culture. Either the mRNA-1273 or the BNT162b2 vaccine was given to participants as two doses. Only in-frame clones appear in the TCRdb table, and some are missing; sequencing was by immunoSEQ multiplex PCR. This table holds around 60,000 clones, about three quarters found once. The sequenced sample was CD4+ T cells from PBMCs cultured with HCoV-229E spike peptides, obtained after COVID-19 vaccination. Source of these receptors: a human donor who received a COVID-19 vaccine.

CDR3 sequence (DNA): TGTGCCACCAGTGATTTGTGGGGCCTTTTTTCCTACGAGCAGTACGTC. Translation gives CATSDLWGLFSYEQYV. The chain has TRBV24-1 and TRBJ2-7; the D gene is possibly TRBD1 (5 bases). The CDR3 loop spans 16 amino acids. Germline V gene sequence: CDR1 KGHDR, CDR2 SFDVKD. V was trimmed by 0 bases and J by 1 base, leaving 12 bases between them.

V is TRBV24-1 and J is TRBJ2-2; tentative D call: TRBD1 (5 bases). The CDR3 extends over 16 amino acids. Trimming pared 6 bases from V and 4 bases from J, leaving 17 bases between. Germline V gives CDR1 KGHDR, CDR2 SFDVKD. The CDR3 DNA reads as TGTGCCACCAGTCCTTACGGGTCAGGGATCACCGGGGAGCTGTTTTTT. Translating it yields CATSPYGSGITGELFF.

The V and J genes are TRBV30 and TRBJ1-2, with unresolved D. V was cut by 4 bases and J by 2 bases, with 11 bases left in between. CDR1 is GTSNPN and CDR2 is SVGIG in the germline V gene (reference sequence). The CDR3 sequence is 13 residues long. The CDR3 loop is CAWINGANYGYTF. The CDR3 DNA reads as TGTGCCTGGATTAATGGAGCGAACTATGGCTACACCTTC.

The chain links TRBV28 to TRBJ1-5; no reliable D call. CDR3 length equals 13 residues. Germline V gene lookup returns CDR1 MDHEN and CDR2 SYDVKM. Trimming stripped 6 bases from V and 6 bases from J, with 12 bases between. The CDR3 DNA reads as TGTGCCAGCAGGCGGGGTTTTAGTCAGCCCCAGCATTTT. This encodes CASRRGFSQPQHF.

The CDR3 sequence is CASSVSTSGGGSTDTQYF. Here the CDR3 DNA reads TGTGCCAGCAGCGTGTCGACTAGCGGGGGGGGTAGCACAGATACGCAGTATTTT. This sequence joins TRBV9 and TRBJ2-3; 14 positions agree with TRBD2. With 2 bases clipped from V and 0 bases from J, the junction kept 5 bases outside the gene matches. There are 18 residues in the CDR3. Germline CDR1 is SGDLS and CDR2 is YYNGEE.

The chain joins TRBV19 to TRBJ2-1; 9 bases map to TRBD1. This CDR3 spans 19 amino acids. Trimming removed 1 base from V and 1 base from J; junction bases left unmatched: 11. Germline-derived CDR1 and CDR2 are LNHDA and SQIVND (reference sequence). Written as DNA, the CDR3 is TGTGCCAGTAGTATAGCTACAGGGGGCGGATCCCCTTCCTACAATGAGCAGTTCTTC. Translating gives CASSIATGGGSPSYNEQFF.

The chain couples TRBV28 to TRBJ2-5, with 8 nucleotides matching TRBD1. V gave up 3 bases and J gave up 2 bases; unmatched junction bases: 8. CDR1 MDHEN and CDR2 SYDVKM come from the germline V gene. The CDR3 contains 16 residues. For the CDR3, the DNA is TGTGCCAGCAGTTTGTTTGGACAGGGCCTTCAAGAGACCCAGTACTTC. Translation gives CASSLFGQGLQETQYF.

This clone was seen a handful of times. The DNA for the CDR3 is TGTGCCAGCAGCCGCTGGACGAGCGCACCCCTCCACTTT. Protein: CASSRWTSAPLHF. The chain recombines TRBV12-3 or TRBV12-4 with TRBJ1-6; D call uncertain. CDR3 length equals 13 residues. Trimming shortened V by 6 bases and J by 11 bases, and 14 bases separated the two germline ends.

The chain employs TRBV7-9 and TRBJ2-7; a weak D match, TRBD1 (6 bases). The CDR3 covers 13 residues. Trimming shortened V by 4 bases and J by 1 base, and 8 bases separated the two germline ends. CDR1 is SEHNR, CDR2 FQNEAQ, per germline (reference sequence). The CDR3 region has the DNA TGTGCCAGCAGCTCGACAGGTTCCTACGAGCAGTACGTC. Translation gives CASSSTGSYEQYV.

The chain couples TRBV6-2 or TRBV6-3 to TRBJ2-5; D is perhaps TRBD1 or TRBD2 (6 bases each). Germline V gene lookup returns CDR1 MNHEY and CDR2 SVGEGT. V lost 2 bases, J lost 5 bases, and 18 bases lay in between. The CDR3 runs 16 residues. This chain's CDR3 is CASSYTGGVMRETQYF. The CDR3 DNA reads TGTGCCAGCAGTTACACCGGGGGCGTTATGCGGGAGACCCAGTACTTC.

This clone has just a few counts. J is TRBJ2-7 and V is TRBV19; TRBD1 matches at 7 bases. Germline V lookup: CDR1 LNHDA, CDR2 SQIVND (reference sequence). CDR3 length: 13 amino acids. Trimming cost V 5 bases and J 6 bases; bases outside gene matches: 7. The CDR3 DNA is TGTGCCAGTAGTCCCCTGACAGGGTCCGAGCAGTACGTC. Amino acids: CASSPLTGSEQYV.